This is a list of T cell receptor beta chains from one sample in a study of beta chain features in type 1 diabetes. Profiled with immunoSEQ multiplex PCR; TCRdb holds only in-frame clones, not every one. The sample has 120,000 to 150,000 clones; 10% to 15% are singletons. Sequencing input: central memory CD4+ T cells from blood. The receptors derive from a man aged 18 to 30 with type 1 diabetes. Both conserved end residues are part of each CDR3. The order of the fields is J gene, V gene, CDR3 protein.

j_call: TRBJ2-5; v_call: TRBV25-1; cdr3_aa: CASSGGRALYQETQYF
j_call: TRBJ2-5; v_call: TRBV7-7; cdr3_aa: CASSVYGYQETQYF
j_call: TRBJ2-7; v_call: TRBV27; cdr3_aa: CASSLSSRVHEQYF
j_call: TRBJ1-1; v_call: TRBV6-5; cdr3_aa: CASSSPRGNTEAFF
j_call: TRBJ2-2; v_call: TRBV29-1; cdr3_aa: CSVVAGGTGELFF
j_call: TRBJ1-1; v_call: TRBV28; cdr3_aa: CASMSGARNTEAFF
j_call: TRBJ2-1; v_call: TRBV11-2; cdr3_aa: CASSSGLAGNYNEQFF
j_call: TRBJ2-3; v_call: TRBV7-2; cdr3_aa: CASSSLAGGYTQYF
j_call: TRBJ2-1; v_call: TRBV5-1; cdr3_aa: CASSFPLQSSYNEQFF
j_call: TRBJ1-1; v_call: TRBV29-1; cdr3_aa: CCTLGRVNTEAFF
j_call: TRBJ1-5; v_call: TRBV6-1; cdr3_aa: CASSLQGASGQPQHF
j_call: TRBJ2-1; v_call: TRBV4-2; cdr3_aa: CASSQAGQGYNEQFF
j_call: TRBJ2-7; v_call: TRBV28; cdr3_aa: CASSLEGALNEQYF
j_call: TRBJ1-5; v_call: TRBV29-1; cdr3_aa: CSVSRGGGQPQHF
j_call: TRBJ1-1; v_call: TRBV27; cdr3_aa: CATLSEAEAFF
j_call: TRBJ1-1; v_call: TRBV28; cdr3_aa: CASPTATNTEAFF
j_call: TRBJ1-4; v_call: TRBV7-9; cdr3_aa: CASSQSTTTNEKLFF
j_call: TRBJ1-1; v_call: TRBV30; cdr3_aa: CAWSLAVGEAFF
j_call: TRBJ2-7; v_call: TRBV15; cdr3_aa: CATSRRGSYEQYF
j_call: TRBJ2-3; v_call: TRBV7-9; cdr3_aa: CASTFYADTQYF
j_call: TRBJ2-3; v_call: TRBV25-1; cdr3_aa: CASSTPGRWTDTQYF
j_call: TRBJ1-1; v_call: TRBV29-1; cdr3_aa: CSVIPFREAFF
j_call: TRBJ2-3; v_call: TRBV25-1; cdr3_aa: CASSATSGGRGRTDTQYF
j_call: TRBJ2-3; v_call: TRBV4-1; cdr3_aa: CASSQLAGGRYTQYF
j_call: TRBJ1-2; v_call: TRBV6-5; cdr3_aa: CASRVGTVYGYTF
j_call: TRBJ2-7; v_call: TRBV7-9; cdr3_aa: CASSLGQGSSYEQYF
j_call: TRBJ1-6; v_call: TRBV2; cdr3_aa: CASKRQDNSPLHF
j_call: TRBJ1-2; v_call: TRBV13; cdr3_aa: CASSQTGVGGYTF
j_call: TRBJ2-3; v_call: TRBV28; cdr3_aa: CASNGQATDTQYF
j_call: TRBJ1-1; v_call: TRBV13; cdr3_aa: CASSLIFTEAFF